These 21 T cell receptor beta chains were sequenced from one sample in a study of control samples from healthy donors and cancer patients. Method: immunoSEQ multiplex PCR; TCRdb's copy keeps in-frame clones and lacks some. The top ten clones hold about an eighth of a sample with 250,000 to 300,000 clones, almost 85% of them seen once. The sample consisted of PBMCs. The origin of the receptors is an older woman with lung cancer.

The CDR3 reads CASSAVHGDTDTQYF. As DNA, the CDR3 is TGTGCCAGCAGTGCAGTGCACGGAGACACAGATACGCAGTATTTT. The chain uses TRBV2 and TRBJ2-3; no clear D. Germline V CDR1 and CDR2: SNHLY, FYNNEI. The CDR3 contains 15 residues. V was cut by 4 bases and J by 2 bases, with 13 bases left in between.

The V call is TRBV5-1, the J call TRBJ1-1; D may be TRBD1 (6 bases). Germline V lookup: CDR1 SGHRS, CDR2 YFSETQ. V was shortened by 0 bases and J by 6 bases, with 12 bases between the two germline ends. The CDR3 has 14 amino acids. As DNA, the CDR3 is TGCGCCAGCAGCTTGGATACAGGGTTCGCTGAAGCTTTCTTT. Its protein is CASSLDTGFAEAFF.

This clone was seen a single time. The sample holds other DNA sequences that translate to the same CDR3. The chain has TRBV6-5 and TRBJ2-7; 12 bases fit TRBD2. CDR1 and CDR2 from the germline V gene are MNHEY and SVGAGI. The V and J ends lost 6 bases and 7 bases, in that order; junction bases with no gene match: 10. The CDR3 runs 15 residues. CDR3 bases: TGTGCCAGCAGCCGTGAGACTAGCGGGAGTGGTGAGCAGTACTTC. This encodes CASSRETSGSGEQYF.

The table lists this clone with a count of one. The chain joins TRBV3-1 (or the pseudogene TRBV3-2) to TRBJ2-1; 9 bases fit TRBD2. Germline V gives CDR1 LGHDT, CDR2 YNNKEL (reference sequence). V trimming: 4 bases; J trimming: 7 bases; junction bases outside the gene matches: 8. CDR3 length: 15 amino acids. CDR3 amino acids: CASSPPGTSRNEQFF. The CDR3 DNA reads TGTGCCAGCAGCCCTCCCGGGACTAGCAGGAATGAGCAGTTCTTC.

This chain uses TRBV6-5 with TRBJ1-6; D not resolved. CDR1 and CDR2 (germline): MNHEY, SVGAGI. The CDR3 has 14 residues. The V end lost 7 bases, the J end lost 8 bases, and 15 bases lay between the germline ends. CDR3 DNA sequence: TGTGCCAGCACCTTCGGGAGACCTTATTCACCCCTCCACTTT. Protein sequence: CASTFGRPYSPLHF.

The chain joins TRBV6-5 to TRBJ1-5, with D possibly matching TRBD1 (6 bases). CDR1 MNHEY and CDR2 SVGAGI come from the germline V gene. The CDR3 extends over 14 amino acids. V lost 4 bases, J lost 0 bases, and 7 bases lay in between. Here the CDR3 DNA reads TGTGCCAGCAGTTTGGACAGTAGCAATCAGCCCCAGCATTTT. This gives the protein CASSLDSSNQPQHF.

This rearrangement joins TRBV27 to TRBJ1-5, with D possibly being TRBD1 (5 bases). V dropped 3 bases and J dropped 9 bases, with 15 bases sitting between them. The CDR3 extends over 14 amino acids. Germline assignment: CDR1 MNHEY and CDR2 SMNVEV (reference sequence). The CDR3 loop reads CASSLARDLWPQHF. The CDR3 coding sequence is TGTGCCAGCAGTTTGGCCAGGGATCTTTGGCCCCAGCATTTT.

This clone is a singleton in its sample. The chain combines TRBV9 with TRBJ2-3; 7 bases are a match to TRBD2. The CDR3 loop spans 14 amino acids. Germline V CDR1 and CDR2: SGDLS, YYNGEE. V lost 3 bases, J lost 2 bases, and 3 bases stayed unmatched. The DNA for the CDR3 is TGTGCCAGCAGCGCTAGCGGTTTCACAGATACGCAGTATTTT. Translation: CASSASGFTDTQYF.

The chain links TRBV5-1 to TRBJ1-4; the D is unclear. This CDR3 region has 14 residues. CDR1 is SGHRS and CDR2 is YFSETQ in the germline V gene. The V and J ends lost 1 base and 7 bases respectively, with 11 bases between them. CDR3 region: CASSLTGSSEKLFF. As DNA, the CDR3 is TGCGCCAGCAGCTTGACGGGATCCTCTGAAAAACTGTTTTTT.

The rearrangement joins TRBV3-1 (or the pseudogene TRBV3-2) to TRBJ1-4; perhaps TRBD1 as D (6 bases). There are 15 residues in the CDR3. The germline V gene encodes CDR1 LGHDT and CDR2 YNNKEL (reference sequence). V was clipped by 4 bases and J by 4 bases, with 13 bases between them. The CDR3 nucleotides read TGTGCCAGCAGCCCCAACAGGGTCTTTAATGAAAAACTGTTTTTT. This sequence encodes CASSPNRVFNEKLFF.

V is TRBV19 and J is TRBJ1-2, with D perhaps matching TRBD1 (5 bases). V was cut by 11 bases and J by 2 bases, with 24 bases left in between. This CDR3 is 16 amino acids long. Germline V gives CDR1 LNHDA, CDR2 SQIVND (reference sequence). CDR3 sequence (DNA): TGTGCCTCAGAAGGACCCCCGGGACGGACGAACTATGGCTACACCTTC. Residues: CASEGPPGRTNYGYTF.

The chain joins TRBV6-5 to TRBJ2-2; D might be TRBD2 (5 bases). This CDR3 is built from 14 residues. Trimming shortened V by 5 bases and J by 0 bases, and 7 bases separated the two germline ends. Germline lookup yields CDR1 MNHEY and CDR2 SVGAGI. CDR3: CASSRGTNTGELFF. The CDR3 DNA reads as TGTGCCAGCAGTCGGGGAACGAACACCGGGGAGCTGTTTTTT.

The J gene is TRBJ2-7, the V gene TRBV21-1; the table names TRBD2, a call not compared with the DNA. TRBV21-1 is noted as a pseudogene. The CDR3 contains 16 residues. For the CDR3, the DNA is TGTGCCAGCAGCAAAGCGGGATGGCTAGCGGCGCTCAGGCAGTACTTC. Its translation is CASSKAGWLAALRQYF.

The genes are TRBV10-2 and TRBJ2-1, with 8 bases aligning to TRBD1. Germline-derived CDR1 and CDR2 are WSHSY and SAAADI. Trimming removed 1 base from V and 3 bases from J; junction bases left unmatched: 5. The CDR3 runs to 16 residues. The CDR3 DNA is TGCGCCAGCAGTGAGTGGCAGGGGGCTGTCTACAATGAGCAGTTCTTC. This sequence encodes CASSEWQGAVYNEQFF.

The CDR3 sequence is CASSQVAGGAGWGKTQYF. In DNA, the CDR3 is TGTGCCAGCAGCCAAGTGGCGGGGGGGGCCGGTTGGGGAAAGACCCAGTACTTC. The gene calls are TRBV3-1 (or the pseudogene TRBV3-2) and TRBJ2-5; 9 nucleotides align to TRBD2. Germline lookup yields CDR1 LGHDT and CDR2 YNNKEL (reference sequence). V trimming: 1 base; J trimming: 6 bases; junction bases outside the gene matches: 15. This CDR3 region has 18 residues.

V usage is TRBV10-3 and J usage is TRBJ2-1, with 7 bases fitting TRBD1. CDR3 length: 15 amino acids. The junction had 6 bases not matched to a gene; V was cut back by 7 bases and J by 0 bases. Germline V gene sequence: CDR1 ENHRY, CDR2 SYGVKD. CDR3 nucleotides: TGTGCCATCAAAAAAGGGGACAGCTCCTACAATGAGCAGTTCTTC. It codes for CAIKKGDSSYNEQFF.

This rearrangement joins TRBV19 to TRBJ1-3; 10 bases agree with TRBD1. This CDR3 spans 18 amino acids. Per germline, CDR1 LNHDA and CDR2 SQIVND (reference sequence). V was pared by 6 bases and J by 0 bases, with 11 bases of the junction left unmatched. The CDR3 region has the DNA TGTGCCAGTAGCCCGGGGACAGGGGTCCTAAGCTCTGGAAACACCATATATTTT. This gives the protein CASSPGTGVLSSGNTIYF.

This sequence joins TRBV28 and TRBJ1-5; weak D call: TRBD1 (6 bases). The V and J ends lost 8 bases and 6 bases respectively, with 11 bases between them. Germline-derived CDR1 and CDR2 are MDHEN and SYDVKM. The CDR3 sequence is 12 residues long. The CDR3 DNA is TGTGCCAGCGGTCCGACAGGTCAGCCCCAGCATTTT. Translated: CASGPTGQPQHF.

This chain connects TRBV12-3 or TRBV12-4 to TRBJ1-5; D is ambiguous. Trimming removed 8 bases from V and 9 bases from J, with 17 bases in between. This CDR3 spans 13 amino acids. CDR3 protein: CASATLGMMPQHF. The DNA for the CDR3 is TGTGCCAGCGCCACCCTGGGCATGATGCCCCAGCATTTT.

This chain joins TRBV6-6 and TRBJ1-1; the match to TRBD1 covers 7 bases. The length of the CDR3 is 14 residues. The V segment lost 2 bases and the J segment 5 bases; nucleotides outside the gene matches: 5. The germline gives CDR1 MNHNY, CDR2 SVGAGI (reference sequence). This CDR3 reads CASSYQGEVTEAFF. The CDR3 DNA follows: TGTGCCAGCAGTTACCAGGGGGAAGTTACTGAAGCTTTCTTT.

As DNA, the CDR3 is TGCGCCAGCAGCTTGGGTCCTTCGGTTGGGGGTGAGACCCAGTACTTC. Translating gives CASSLGPSVGGETQYF. The chain carries TRBV5-1 and TRBJ2-5; D might be TRBD1 or TRBD2, each matching 5 bases. The CDR3 length is 16 residues. Germline values: CDR1 SGHRS, CDR2 YFSETQ. Trimming pared 0 bases from V and 5 bases from J, leaving 17 bases between.